What follows is one T cell receptor (beta chain) and its context. Its antigen is as yet unknown. The entry originates in a study of OX40 agonist ivuxolimab in advanced cancers. Study-level background: Each patient was given ivuxolimab into a vein every 2 weeks, at 0.01 to 10 mg/kg. Hepatocellular carcinoma, melanoma, renal cell or head and neck cancer affected the dose-escalation patients.

After removal of 7 bases from V and 3 bases from J, the junction contained 7 bases not matched to a gene. Germline V CDR1 and CDR2: LNHDA, SQIVND (reference sequence). This CDR3 is built from 14 residues. Study-level results: In CD8+ T cells, expanded clones were on average more numerous than in CD4+. Expanded peripheral T-cell antigen specificity went undetermined.

TCRdb's table, derived via immunoSEQ multiplex PCR, lists solely in-frame clones and lacks some. Of 30,000 to 40,000 clones in the sample, 82% were seen once. The chain combines TRBV19 with TRBJ2-3; 7 nucleotides align to TRBD2. This specimen consisted of CD4+ or CD8+ T cells sorted from blood, obtained in a trial of the OX40 agonist ivuxolimab. The source is an adult with an advanced solid tumor such as melanoma, head and neck, liver or kidney cancer. The CDR3 sequence: CASKAGEGTDTQYF. The CDR3 DNA reads TGTGCCAGTAAGGCGGGAGAGGGGACAGATACGCAGTATTTT.